The entry that follows covers one TCR beta chain sequence. Its target is not known. The data were taken from a study of cytomegalovirus exposure and HLA in healthy donors. Regarding the study as a whole: Using a false discovery rate of 0.05, a later analysis showed that about 16,000 TCR beta sequences were associated with HLA alleles. A prior analysis recorded that most TCR beta V segments were productive about 87% or about 30% of the time.

Primers: 60 Vbeta forward and 13 Jbeta reverse. TCRdb keeps only in-frame clones here, not all; method: immunoSEQ multiplex PCR. The sample holds under 200,000 clones, about 79% seen once. Healthy donors of bone marrow made up the group. Sequencing used PBMCs. This receptor was obtained from a woman in her 50s in good health and CMV-seronegative.

The CDR3 nucleotides are TGTGCCAGCAGCTTAGTCGAGTTCTCCTACGAGCAGTACTTC. This translates into CASSLVEFSYEQYF. J is TRBJ2-7 and V is TRBV11-1; D not resolved. Trimming removed 1 base at V and 0 bases at J, with 7 bases between. The CDR3 loop spans 14 amino acids. Germline CDR1 and CDR2: SGHAT and FQDESV (reference sequence).